Below are 17 T cell receptor beta chains sequenced from a single sample in a study of vaccination effects on CD4 cells after COVID-19. Expansion with viral peptide pools was applied to antigen-specific CD4+ T cells by the ViraFEST assay prior to sequencing. The authors isolated CD4+ T cells after nine to eleven days of culture. The participants, recipients of two vaccine doses, got either BNT162b2 or mRNA-1273. These receptors have no known antigen. Profiling relied on immunoSEQ multiplex PCR, and the TCRdb table lists in-frame clones only, not all of them. Here the sample spans approximately 24,000 clones, over 75% being singletons. The specimen comprised CD4+ T cells from PBMCs cultured with HCoV-NL63 spike peptides, sampled after COVID-19 vaccination. All receptors come from a human donor who received a COVID-19 vaccine.

The chain combines TRBV3-1 (or the pseudogene TRBV3-2) with TRBJ1-5; TRBD1 agrees at 7 bases. Germline CDR1 is LGHDT and CDR2 is YNNKEL (reference sequence). With 6 bases clipped from V and 4 bases from J, the junction kept 9 bases outside the gene matches. The length of the CDR3 is 15 residues. CDR3 sequence reads: CASSFRRDSNQPQHF. Here the CDR3 DNA reads TGTGCCAGCAGTTTCAGGCGGGACAGTAATCAGCCCCAGCATTTT.

The V and J genes are TRBV7-9 and TRBJ1-6; D unresolved. Trimming removed 6 bases at V and 0 bases at J, with 6 bases between. Germline values: CDR1 SEHNR, CDR2 FQNEAQ (reference sequence). CDR3 length: 14 residues. This CDR3 is CASRGSSYNSPLHF. DNA of the CDR3: TGTGCCAGCAGGGGTAGCTCCTATAATTCACCCCTCCACTTT.

This chain connects TRBV14 to TRBJ2-7, with a weak D call TRBD2 (6 bases). Germline V gene data show CDR1 as SGHDN and CDR2 as FVKESK. The CDR3 runs 14 residues. V shed 1 base and J shed 10 bases, with 17 bases lying between them. The CDR3 bases are TGTGCCAGCAGCCAAGTGCGTAGCGGACTCTTTCAGTACTTC. As protein: CASSQVRSGLFQYF.

In its sample, this clone was seen a few times. The chain has TRBV5-1 and TRBJ2-7, with 14 bases aligning to TRBD2. Trimming at V came to 4 bases and at J to 7 bases, leaving 7 bases not matched to a gene. This CDR3 has 15 residues. CDR1 and CDR2 from the germline V gene are SGHRS and YFSETQ. The CDR3 protein is CASSQTSGRAWEQYF. The CDR3 DNA sequence: TGCGCCAGCAGCCAGACTAGCGGGAGGGCCTGGGAGCAGTACTTC.

The rearrangement joins TRBV6-5 to TRBJ1-5; D is undetermined. The CDR3 length is 15 residues. CDR1 MNHEY and CDR2 SVGAGI come from the germline V gene. Trimming pared 6 bases from V and 0 bases from J, leaving 12 bases between. CDR3 region: CASSPDGYSNQPQHF. In DNA form, the CDR3 reads TGTGCCAGCAGCCCGGACGGTTATAGCAATCAGCCCCAGCATTTT.

V usage is TRBV6-2 or TRBV6-3 and J usage is TRBJ2-7, with D perhaps matching TRBD2 (5 bases). The CDR3 contains 17 residues. Looked up from germline, CDR1 is MNHEY and CDR2 is SVGEGT. Trimming pared 0 bases from V and 2 bases from J, leaving 17 bases between. CDR3 sequence (DNA): TGTGCCAGCAGTTACTCCTCTCGGACTCGGCCTGCCTACGAGCAGTACTTC. Its translation is CASSYSSRTRPAYEQYF.

The rearrangement links TRBV6-5 to TRBJ2-3; 9 bases are shared with TRBD2. This CDR3 is built from 15 residues. Germline V lookup: CDR1 MNHEY, CDR2 SVGAGI. V lost 7 bases and J lost 2; bases outside the gene matches: 7. In nucleotides, the CDR3 is TGTGCCAGCAAGGGGCGGGAGGGCCTCACAGATACGCAGTATTTT. This translates into CASKGREGLTDTQYF.

The V and J genes are TRBV6-1 and TRBJ1-5; 8 bases are a match to TRBD1. This CDR3 region has 19 residues. Germline values: CDR1 MNHNS, CDR2 SASEGT. With 4 bases clipped from V and 0 bases from J, the junction kept 14 bases outside the gene matches. The DNA for the CDR3 is TGTGCCAGCAGTGGCCAGGGGGCGCGAATCTCCAGTAGCAATCAGCCCCAGCATTTT. It encodes CASSGQGARISSSNQPQHF.

The chain carries TRBV6-5 and TRBJ1-2; D is perhaps TRBD1 (5 bases). This CDR3 is built from 14 residues. The germline V gene has CDR1 MNHEY and CDR2 SVGAGI. The V end lost 0 bases, the J end lost 8 bases, and 13 bases lay between the germline ends. The CDR3 DNA is TGTGCCAGCAGTTACTCAGGGCAGTCAGGGGGCTACACCTTC. Its protein product is CASSYSGQSGGYTF.

The V call is TRBV7-6, the J call TRBJ2-5; 8 bases align to TRBD2. CDR3 length: 16 residues. Looked up from germline, CDR1 is SGHVS and CDR2 is FNYEAQ. J lost 4 bases, V lost 2 bases, and 9 bases had no gene match. CDR3 DNA: TGTGCCAGCAGCTTAACGAGCGGGGGAGGTAGAGAGACCCAGTACTTC. It codes for CASSLTSGGGRETQYF.

The chain carries TRBV7-2 and TRBJ2-1, with D perhaps TRBD2 (6 bases). Trimming took off 1 base at V and 10 bases at J, with 17 bases between the two ends. The CDR3 spans 15 residues. Germline V gene data show CDR1 as SGHTA and CDR2 as FQGNSA. The CDR3 DNA reads as TGTGCCAGCAGCTTAGTCGGGATCGGGACTGGCGAGCAGTTCTTC. Protein product: CASSLVGIGTGEQFF. Looking up the rest from reference TRBV7-2 and TRBJ2-1 gives the full variable domain: GAGVSQSPSNKVTEKGKDVELRCDPISGHTALYWYRQSLGQGLEFLIYFQGNSAPDKSGLPSDRFSAERTGGSVSTLTIQRTQQEDSAVYLCASSLVGIGTGEQFFGPGTRLTVL.

In DNA, the CDR3 is TGTGCCAGCAGCCAAGGACGAGAACGGGACAATGAGCAGTTCTTC. Amino acid sequence: CASSQGRERDNEQFF. The chain joins TRBV3-1 (or the pseudogene TRBV3-2) to TRBJ2-1; D is unresolved. There are 15 residues in the CDR3. Germline V gene sequence: CDR1 LGHDT, CDR2 YNNKEL (reference sequence). V shed 1 base and J shed 5 bases, with 12 bases lying between them.

The genes are TRBV28 and TRBJ2-7; D gene ambiguous. Germline V gene sequence: CDR1 MDHEN, CDR2 SYDVKM. The ends were cut back, 1 base at V and 12 bases at J, with 16 bases in the middle. The CDR3 length is 13 residues. This CDR3 is CASSLSGRPSRYF. In DNA, the CDR3 is TGTGCCAGCAGTTTATCAGGCCGTCCTAGTAGGTACTTC.

The gene calls are TRBV28 and TRBJ1-2, with D tentatively TRBD1 (5 bases). Trimming removed 3 bases from V and 5 bases from J, with 19 bases in between. CDR1 and CDR2 from the germline V gene are MDHEN and SYDVKM. This CDR3 has 16 amino acids. The DNA for the CDR3 is TGTGCCAGCAGTTTTCGTATCAGGATGGGGGAATATGGCTACACCTTC. It translates to CASSFRIRMGEYGYTF.

This clone has just a few counts. The chain has TRBV3-1 (or the pseudogene TRBV3-2) and TRBJ2-5; D is possibly TRBD1 (5 bases). The CDR3 loop spans 18 amino acids. V lost 1 base, J lost 0 bases, and 18 bases lay in between. CDR1 is LGHDT, CDR2 YNNKEL, per germline (reference sequence). The CDR3 coding sequence is TGTGCCAGCAGCCAAGCCCGAAGATTAGGCAGGGACCAAGAGACCCAGTACTTC. This codes for CASSQARRLGRDQETQYF.

This clone was found a few times. The chain is built from TRBV6-5 and TRBJ1-5, with a tentative D call TRBD1 (5 bases). CDR1 is MNHEY, CDR2 SVGAGI, per germline. The CDR3 length is 15 residues. Trimming took 0 bases from V and 3 from J, leaving 9 bases between them. The CDR3, as DNA: TGTGCCAGCAGTTACTCCTGGGACCTCAATCAGCCCCAGCATTTT. Its protein is CASSYSWDLNQPQHF.

The chain carries TRBV15 and TRBJ1-6; D is unresolved. Trimming shortened V by 0 bases and J by 10 bases, and 10 bases separated the two germline ends. The CDR3 covers 14 residues. Germline-derived CDR1 and CDR2 are LNHNV and YYDKDF (reference sequence). The CDR3 bases are TGTGCCACCAGCAGAGATCCGCTTGGATCACCCCTCCACTTT. Amino acids: CATSRDPLGSPLHF.